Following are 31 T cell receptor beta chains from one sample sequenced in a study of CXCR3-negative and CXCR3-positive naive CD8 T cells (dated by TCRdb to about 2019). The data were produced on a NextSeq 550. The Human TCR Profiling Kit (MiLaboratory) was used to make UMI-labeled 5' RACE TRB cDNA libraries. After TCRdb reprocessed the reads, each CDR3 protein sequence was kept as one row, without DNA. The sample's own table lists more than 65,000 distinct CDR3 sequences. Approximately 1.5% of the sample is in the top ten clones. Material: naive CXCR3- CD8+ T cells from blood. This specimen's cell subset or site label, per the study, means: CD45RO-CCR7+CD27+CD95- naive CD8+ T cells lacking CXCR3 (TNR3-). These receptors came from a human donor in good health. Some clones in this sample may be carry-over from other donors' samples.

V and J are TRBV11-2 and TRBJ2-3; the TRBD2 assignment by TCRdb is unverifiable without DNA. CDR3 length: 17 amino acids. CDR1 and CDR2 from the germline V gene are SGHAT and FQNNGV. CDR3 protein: CASSALKGLEVSDTQYF.

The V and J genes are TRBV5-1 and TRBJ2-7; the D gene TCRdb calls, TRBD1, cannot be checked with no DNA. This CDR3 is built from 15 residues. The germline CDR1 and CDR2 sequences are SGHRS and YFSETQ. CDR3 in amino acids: CASSKEGGTVYEQYF. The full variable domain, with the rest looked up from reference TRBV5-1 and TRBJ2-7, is KAGVTQTPRYLIKTRGQQVTLSCSPISGHRSVSWYQQTPGQGLQFLFEYFSETQRNKGNFPGRFSGRQFSNSRSEMNVSTLELGDSALYLCASSKEGGTVYEQYFGPGTRLTVT.

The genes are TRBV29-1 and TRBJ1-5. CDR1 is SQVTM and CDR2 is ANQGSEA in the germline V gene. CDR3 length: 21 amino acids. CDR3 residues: CSVDGPPALLRGLGRRQPQHF.

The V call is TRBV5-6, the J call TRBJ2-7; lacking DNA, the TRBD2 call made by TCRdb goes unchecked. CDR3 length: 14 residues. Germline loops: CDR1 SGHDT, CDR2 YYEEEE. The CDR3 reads CASSRGGSSYEQYF.

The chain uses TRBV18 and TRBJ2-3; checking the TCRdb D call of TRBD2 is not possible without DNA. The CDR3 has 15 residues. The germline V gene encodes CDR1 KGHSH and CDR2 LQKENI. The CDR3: CASKAGQFSTDTQYF. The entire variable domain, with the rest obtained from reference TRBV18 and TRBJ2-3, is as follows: NAGVMQNPRHLVRRRGQEARLRCSPMKGHSHVYWYRQLPEEGLKFMVYLQKENIIDESGMPKERFSAEFPKEGPSILRIQQVVRGDSAAYFCASKAGQFSTDTQYFGPGTRLTVL.

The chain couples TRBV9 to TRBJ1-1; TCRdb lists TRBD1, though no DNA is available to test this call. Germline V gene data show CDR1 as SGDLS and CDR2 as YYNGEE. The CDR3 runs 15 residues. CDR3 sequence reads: CASSAEGHLNTEAFF.

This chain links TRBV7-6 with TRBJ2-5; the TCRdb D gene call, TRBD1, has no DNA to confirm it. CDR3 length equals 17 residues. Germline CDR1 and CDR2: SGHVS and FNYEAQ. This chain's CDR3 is CASSFFTPGTAQETQYF.

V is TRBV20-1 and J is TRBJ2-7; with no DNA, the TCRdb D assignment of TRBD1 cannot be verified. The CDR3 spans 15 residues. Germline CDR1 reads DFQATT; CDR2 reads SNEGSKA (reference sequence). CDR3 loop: CSARDRDRGTYEQYF.

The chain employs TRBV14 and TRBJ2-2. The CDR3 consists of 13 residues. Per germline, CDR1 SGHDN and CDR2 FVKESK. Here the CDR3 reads CASSQSRAGELFF.

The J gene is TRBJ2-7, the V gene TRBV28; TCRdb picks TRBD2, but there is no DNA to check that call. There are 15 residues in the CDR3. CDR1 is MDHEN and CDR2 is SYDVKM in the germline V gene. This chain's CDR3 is CASSLVAGHPYEQYF.

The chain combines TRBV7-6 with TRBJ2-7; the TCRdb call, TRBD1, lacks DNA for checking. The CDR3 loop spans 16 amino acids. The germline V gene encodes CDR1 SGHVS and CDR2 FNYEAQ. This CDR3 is CASSPPRAENLAEQYF.

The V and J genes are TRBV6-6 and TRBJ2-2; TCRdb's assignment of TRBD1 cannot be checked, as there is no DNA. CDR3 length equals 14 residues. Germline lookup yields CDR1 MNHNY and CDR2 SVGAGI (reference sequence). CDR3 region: CASNPGDNTGELFF.

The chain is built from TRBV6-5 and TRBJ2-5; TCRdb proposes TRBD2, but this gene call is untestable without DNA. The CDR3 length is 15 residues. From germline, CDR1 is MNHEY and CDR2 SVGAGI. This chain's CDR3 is CASSYSGLGGETQYF.

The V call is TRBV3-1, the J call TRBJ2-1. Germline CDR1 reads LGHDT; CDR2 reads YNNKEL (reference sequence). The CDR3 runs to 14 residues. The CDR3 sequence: CASSQVNQEYEQFF.

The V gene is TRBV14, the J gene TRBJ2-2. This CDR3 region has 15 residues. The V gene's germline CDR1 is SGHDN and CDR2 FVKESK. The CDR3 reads CASSPNTLRYGELFF.

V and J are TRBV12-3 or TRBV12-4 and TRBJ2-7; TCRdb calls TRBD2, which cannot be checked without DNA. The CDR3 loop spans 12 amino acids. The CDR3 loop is CASGGRAYEQYF.

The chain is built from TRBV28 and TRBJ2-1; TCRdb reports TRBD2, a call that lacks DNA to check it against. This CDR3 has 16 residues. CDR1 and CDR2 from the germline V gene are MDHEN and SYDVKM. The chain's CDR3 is CASKAPRGISENEQFF.

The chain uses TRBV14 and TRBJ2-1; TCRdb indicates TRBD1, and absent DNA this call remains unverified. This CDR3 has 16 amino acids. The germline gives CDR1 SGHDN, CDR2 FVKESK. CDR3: CASSQDRGARYDEQFF.

The CDR3 protein is CAISEFDRADTRTEAFF. This sequence joins TRBV10-3 and TRBJ1-1. The CDR3 totals 17 residues. The germline V gene encodes CDR1 ENHRY and CDR2 SYGVKD.

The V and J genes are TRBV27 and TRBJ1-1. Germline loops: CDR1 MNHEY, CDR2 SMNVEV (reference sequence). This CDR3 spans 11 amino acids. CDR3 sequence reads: CASSSWGEAFF.

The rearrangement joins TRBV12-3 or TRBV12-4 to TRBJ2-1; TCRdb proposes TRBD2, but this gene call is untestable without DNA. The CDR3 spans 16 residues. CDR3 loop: CASSLGGSGRGNEQFF.

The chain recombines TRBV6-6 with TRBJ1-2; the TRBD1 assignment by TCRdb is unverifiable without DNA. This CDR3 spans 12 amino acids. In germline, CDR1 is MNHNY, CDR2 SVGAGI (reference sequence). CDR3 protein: CASSTGGDGYTF.

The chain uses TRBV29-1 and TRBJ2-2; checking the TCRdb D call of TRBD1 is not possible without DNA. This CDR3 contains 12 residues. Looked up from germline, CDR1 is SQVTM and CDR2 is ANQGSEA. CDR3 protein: CSVTGSIGELFF.

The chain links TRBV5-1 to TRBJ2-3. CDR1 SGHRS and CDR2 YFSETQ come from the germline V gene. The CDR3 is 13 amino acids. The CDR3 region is CASSLASPDTQYF. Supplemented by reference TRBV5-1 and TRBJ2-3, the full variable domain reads KAGVTQTPRYLIKTRGQQVTLSCSPISGHRSVSWYQQTPGQGLQFLFEYFSETQRNKGNFPGRFSGRQFSNSRSEMNVSTLELGDSALYLCASSLASPDTQYFGPGTRLTVL.

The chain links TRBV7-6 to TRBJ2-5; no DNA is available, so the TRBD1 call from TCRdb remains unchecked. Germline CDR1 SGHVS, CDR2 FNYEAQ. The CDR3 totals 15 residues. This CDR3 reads CASSRTGGGGETQYF.

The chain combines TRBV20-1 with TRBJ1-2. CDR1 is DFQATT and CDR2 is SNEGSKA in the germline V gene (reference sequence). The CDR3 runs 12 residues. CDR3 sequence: CSARDQTDGYTF.

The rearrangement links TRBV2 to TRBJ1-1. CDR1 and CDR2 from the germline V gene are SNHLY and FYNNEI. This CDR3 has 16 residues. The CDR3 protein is CATPRTARPMNTEAFF.

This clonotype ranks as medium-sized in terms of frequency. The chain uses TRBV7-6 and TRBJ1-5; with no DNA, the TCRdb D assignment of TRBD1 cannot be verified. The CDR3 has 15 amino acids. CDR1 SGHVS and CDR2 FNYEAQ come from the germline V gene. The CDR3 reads CASSLATGYNQPQHF.

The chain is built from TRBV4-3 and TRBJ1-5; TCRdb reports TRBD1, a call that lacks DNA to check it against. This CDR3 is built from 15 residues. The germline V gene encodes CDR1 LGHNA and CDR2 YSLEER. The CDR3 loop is CASSQDRGRNQPQHF.

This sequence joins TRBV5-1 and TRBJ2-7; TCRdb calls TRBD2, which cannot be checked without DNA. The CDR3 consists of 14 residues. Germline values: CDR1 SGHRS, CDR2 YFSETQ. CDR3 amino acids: CASSPGLEEGEQYF.

This CDR3 reads CASSPSQGINEKLFF. The V call is TRBV7-2, the J call TRBJ1-4; checking the TCRdb D call of TRBD1 is not possible without DNA. The germline CDR1 and CDR2 sequences are SGHTA and FQGNSA. The CDR3 contains 15 residues.